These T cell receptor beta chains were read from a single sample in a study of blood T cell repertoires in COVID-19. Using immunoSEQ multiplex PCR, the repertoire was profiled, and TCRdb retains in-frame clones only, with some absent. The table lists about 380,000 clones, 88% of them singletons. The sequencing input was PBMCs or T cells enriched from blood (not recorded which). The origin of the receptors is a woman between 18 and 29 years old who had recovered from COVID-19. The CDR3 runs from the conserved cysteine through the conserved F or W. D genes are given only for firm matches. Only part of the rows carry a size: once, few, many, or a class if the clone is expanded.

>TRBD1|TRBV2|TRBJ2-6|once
CASSRQGASGANVLTF
TGTGCCAGCAGTCGACAGGGGGCCTCTGGGGCCAACGTCCTGACTTTC
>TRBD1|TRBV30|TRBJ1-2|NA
CAWSSQDRRFYGYTF
TGTGCCTGGAGTTCCCAGGACAGGAGATTCTATGGCTACACCTTC
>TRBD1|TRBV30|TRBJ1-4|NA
CAWSQGAPEKLFF
TGTGCCTGGAGTCAGGGGGCGCCGGAAAAACTGTTTTTT
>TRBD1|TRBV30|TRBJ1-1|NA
CAWGPGQAAFF
TGTGCCTGGGGACCCGGACAGGCAGCTTTCTTT
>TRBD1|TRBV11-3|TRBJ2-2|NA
CASSSSGGGELFF
TGTGCCAGCAGCTCATCAGGGGGCGGGGAGCTGTTTTTT
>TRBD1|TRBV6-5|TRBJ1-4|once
CASSYFRDSGLFF
TGTGCCAGCAGTTACTTCCGGGACAGCGGACTGTTTTTT
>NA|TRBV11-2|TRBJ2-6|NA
CASSLAAGGANVLTF
TGTGCCAGCAGCTTGGCGGCGGGGGGGGCCAACGTCCTGACTTTC
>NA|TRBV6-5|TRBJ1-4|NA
CASSSTGRGSEKLFF
TGTGCCAGCAGTTCAACAGGGAGAGGGAGTGAAAAACTGTTTTTT
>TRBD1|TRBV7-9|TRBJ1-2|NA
CASSPGQGNGYTF
TGTGCCAGCAGCCCGGGACAGGGGAATGGCTACACCTTC
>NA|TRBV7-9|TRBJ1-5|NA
CASSLDTELPPQHF
TGTGCCAGCAGCTTAGATACGGAGTTGCCACCCCAGCATTTT
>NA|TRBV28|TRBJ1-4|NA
CASTPRYLGNEKLFF
TGTGCCAGCACCCCACGCTACCTAGGCAATGAAAAACTGTTTTTT
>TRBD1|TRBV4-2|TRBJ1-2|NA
CASSPRTGGSNYGYTF
TGTGCCAGCAGCCCCCGGACAGGGGGCAGTAACTATGGCTACACCTTC
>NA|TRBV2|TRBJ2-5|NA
CASRQPSAQYF
TGTGCCAGCAGACAACCTAGCGCCCAGTACTTC
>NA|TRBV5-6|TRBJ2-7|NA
CASSLAWASEDYEQYF
TGTGCCAGCAGCTTGGCCTGGGCTAGCGAGGACTACGAGCAGTACTTC
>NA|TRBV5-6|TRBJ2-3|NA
CASSLGLEGSTDTQYF
TGTGCCAGCAGCCTGGGGTTGGAGGGTTCCACAGATACGCAGTATTTT
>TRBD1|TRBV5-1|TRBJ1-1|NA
CASSLDLGTGGTEAFF
TGCGCCAGCAGCTTGGATCTGGGGACAGGGGGCACTGAAGCTTTCTTT
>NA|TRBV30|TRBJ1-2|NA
CAGPQGPGDYGYTF
TGTGCCGGGCCTCAGGGTCCGGGAGACTATGGCTACACCTTC
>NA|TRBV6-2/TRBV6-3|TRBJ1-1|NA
CASSYPPGRTEAFF
TGTGCCAGCAGTTACCCGCCGGGAAGGACTGAAGCTTTCTTT
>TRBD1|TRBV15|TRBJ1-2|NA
CATSKGTVDYGYTF
TGTGCCACCTCCAAAGGGACAGTGGACTATGGCTACACCTTC
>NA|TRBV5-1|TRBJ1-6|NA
CASSLLGESPLHF
TGCGCCAGCAGCTTGCTCGGGGAATCACCCCTCCACTTT
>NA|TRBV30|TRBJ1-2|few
CAWSSTGIGGGYTF
TGTGCCTGGAGTTCGACAGGTATCGGTGGTGGCTACACCTTC
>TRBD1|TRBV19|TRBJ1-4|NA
CASSMDRGRYEKLFF
TGTGCCAGTAGTATGGACAGGGGGCGTTATGAAAAACTGTTTTTT
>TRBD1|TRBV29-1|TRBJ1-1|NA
CSVKRTEGQLNTEAFF
TGCAGCGTAAAAAGGACTGAGGGACAGTTGAACACTGAAGCTTTCTTT
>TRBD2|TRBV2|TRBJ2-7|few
CASRTSGVIYEQYF
TGTGCCTCCAGGACTAGCGGGGTAATATACGAGCAGTACTTC
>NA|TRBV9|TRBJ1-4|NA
CASSVLPGRGEKLFF
TGTGCCAGCAGCGTACTTCCAGGGCGGGGTGAAAAACTGTTTTTT
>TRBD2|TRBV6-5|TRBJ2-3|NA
CAAFGTSGGGTQYF
TGTGCCGCGTTTGGGACTAGCGGGGGGGGTACGCAGTATTTT
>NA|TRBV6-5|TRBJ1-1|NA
CASRYTTREAFF
TGTGCCAGCAGATACACGACAAGGGAAGCTTTCTTT
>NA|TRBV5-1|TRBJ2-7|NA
CASSLGASYEQYF
TGCGCCAGCAGCTTGGGGGCCAGCTACGAGCAGTACTTC
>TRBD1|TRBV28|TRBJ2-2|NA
CASSRTGGGTGELFF
TGTGCCAGCAGTCGGACAGGGGGCGGCACCGGGGAGCTGTTTTTT
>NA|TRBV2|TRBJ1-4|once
CATLGVSNEKLFF
TGTGCCACCCTAGGAGTGAGTAATGAAAAACTGTTTTTT
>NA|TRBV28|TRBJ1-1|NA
CASSLWEGEGTEAFF
TGTGCCAGCAGTCTCTGGGAAGGGGAGGGCACTGAAGCTTTCTTT
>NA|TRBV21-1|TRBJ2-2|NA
CASSKGSTTGELFF
TGTGCCAGCAGCAAAGGGTCTACCACCGGGGAGCTGTTTTTT
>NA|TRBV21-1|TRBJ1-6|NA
CASSTRRGGPGGSPLHF
TGTGCCAGCAGCACGCGAAGAGGGGGACCTGGAGGATCACCCCTCCACTTT
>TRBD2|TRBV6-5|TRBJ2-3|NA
CASTAGGEGDTQYF
TGTGCCAGCACCGCGGGGGGGGAGGGAGATACGCAGTATTTT
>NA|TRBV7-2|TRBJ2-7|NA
CASSLVRVSYEQYF
TGTGCCAGCAGCTTAGTTCGGGTCTCCTACGAGCAGTACTTC
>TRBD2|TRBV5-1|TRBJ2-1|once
CASSSGLAGGTSSYNEQFF
TGCGCCAGCAGCTCTGGACTAGCGGGGGGGACCAGCTCCTACAATGAGCAGTTCTTC
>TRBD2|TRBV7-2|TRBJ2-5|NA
CASSLVGGGAETQYF
TGTGCCAGCAGCTTAGTCGGCGGGGGGGCCGAGACCCAGTACTTC
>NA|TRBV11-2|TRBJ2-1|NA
CASSLTGRALNEQFF
TGTGCCAGCAGCTTAACTGGCAGGGCCCTCAATGAGCAGTTCTTC
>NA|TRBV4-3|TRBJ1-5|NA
CASSPTHGSNQPQHF
TGCGCCAGCAGCCCCACCCACGGTAGCAATCAGCCCCAGCATTTT
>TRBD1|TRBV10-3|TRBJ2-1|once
CAISEGQVSYNEQFF
TGTGCCATCAGTGAGGGACAGGTATCCTACAATGAGCAGTTCTTC
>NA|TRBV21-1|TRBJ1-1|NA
CASSRRIGRKVAGNTEAFF
TGTGCCAGCAGCAGACGGATCGGGAGAAAAGTTGCGGGGAACACTGAAGCTTTCTTT